The present T cell receptor beta chain was sequenced within a study of T cell responses to AZD1222 COVID-19 vaccine. Across the whole study: Second doses were pooled across both intervals (about 4 or about 12 weeks).

Only in-frame clones appear in the TCRdb table, and some are missing; sequencing was by immunoSEQ multiplex PCR. The sample contains tens of thousands of clones, approximately 85% of which appear only once. This CDR3 has 13 amino acids. V lost 6 bases and J lost 4, with 10 bases in between. The sequenced sample was peripheral blood, obtained on day 0 of AZD1222 vaccination. This clonotype was obtained from an adult in good health. This rearrangement joins TRBV12-3 or TRBV12-4 to TRBJ2-1; tentatively, D is TRBD2 (5 bases). The DNA of the CDR3 is TGTGCCAGCAGCCCCCGGACTTACAATGAGCAGTTCTTC. Translating it yields CASSPRTYNEQFF.